This TCR beta chain was recovered during a study of blood T cell repertoires in COVID-19. About the research overall: Some COVID-19 samples were acute and others convalescent; all came from the United States, Italy and Spain.

In the authors' workflow: The authors estimated nucleated cell counts from reference gene primer amplification. The data were produced by immunoSEQ multiplex PCR, yet TCRdb's version contains in-frame clones alone and is incomplete. V and J calls and clone size are given by that table; D and trimming were obtained from the DNA. This repertoire shows hundreds of thousands of clones, 83% found once; its top ten account for around 2.3%. CDR3 length equals 12 residues. Germline V gene lookup returns CDR1 SNHLY and CDR2 FYNNEI. Unmatched junction bases numbered 5, after V lost 5 bases and J lost 8 bases. The sample consisted of peripheral blood. This TCR was sampled from a woman between 40 and 50 years old with active or convalescent COVID-19. The chain recombines TRBV2 with TRBJ1-1; 7 nucleotides align to TRBD1. CDR3 region: CASSRGQGEAFF. DNA of the CDR3: TGTGCCAGCAGTAGGGGGCAGGGGGAAGCTTTCTTT.